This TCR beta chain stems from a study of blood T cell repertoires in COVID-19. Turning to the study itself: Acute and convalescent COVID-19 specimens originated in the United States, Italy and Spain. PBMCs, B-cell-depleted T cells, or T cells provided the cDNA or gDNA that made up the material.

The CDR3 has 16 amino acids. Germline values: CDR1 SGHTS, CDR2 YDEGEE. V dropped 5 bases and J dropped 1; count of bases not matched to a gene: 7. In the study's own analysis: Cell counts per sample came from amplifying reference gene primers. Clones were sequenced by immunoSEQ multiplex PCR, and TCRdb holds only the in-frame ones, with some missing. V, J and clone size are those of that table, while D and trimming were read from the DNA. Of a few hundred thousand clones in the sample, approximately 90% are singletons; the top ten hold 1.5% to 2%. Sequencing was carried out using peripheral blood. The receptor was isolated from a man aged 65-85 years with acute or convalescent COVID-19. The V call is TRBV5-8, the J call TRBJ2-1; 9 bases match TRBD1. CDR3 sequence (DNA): TGTGCCAGCAGGCTGGCAGGGACAGGGTCCTACAATGAGCAGTTCTTC. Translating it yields CASRLAGTGSYNEQFF.